The rows below give T cell receptor beta chains drawn from one sample of a study of Graves' ophthalmopathy and Graves' hyperthyroidism. Each CDR3 protein is one row after TCRdb ran MiXCR on the multiplex PCR reads. The sample lists 350,000 to 450,000 distinct CDR3 sequences; around 20% were seen once. The sequencing input was peripheral blood. The receptors were sampled from a woman under 30 with stable Graves' hyperthyroidism. CDR3s leave out the opening cysteine and the closing phenylalanine or tryptophan. Fields, in order: J gene, D gene, clone size, V gene, CDR3 protein. The D gene is left open where the match is weak. Size is stated for part of the rows, as once, few or many counts, or as a class when the clone is expanded.

TRBJ2-4,-,many,TRBV12-3/TRBV12-4,ASSPEGRDIKY
TRBJ2-7,TRBD1,many,TRBV20-1,SANGGQGVSEQY
TRBJ1-6,-,-,TRBV11-3,ASSLEVHSPLH
TRBJ2-6,-,few,TRBV6-5,ASSYSKAGANVLT
TRBJ2-5,-,many,TRBV15,ATSRPEETQY
TRBJ1-6,-,many,TRBV6-2/TRBV6-3,ASAPGTRGNSPLH
TRBJ1-3,-,many,TRBV20-1,SATTISGNTIY
TRBJ2-4,-,few,TRBV19,ASSISGAMNIQY
TRBJ1-5,-,few,TRBV12-3/TRBV12-4,ASILSPGVGPQH
TRBJ2-2,TRBD2,many,TRBV10-3,AISLAGNTGELF
TRBJ2-4,TRBD1,-,TRBV4-1,ASSQAGTGIHIQY
TRBJ1-2,-,few,TRBV12-3/TRBV12-4,ASSRVGYGYT
TRBJ1-2,TRBD1,many,TRBV15,ATSRDPTTGAGGYT
TRBJ1-6,-,many,TRBV10-3,AIKSTGSSYNSPLH
TRBJ2-5,TRBD2,many,TRBV7-3,ASGPGGGETQY
TRBJ1-1,-,many,TRBV28,ASSLDNWGDTEAF
TRBJ1-1,-,many,TRBV6-1,ASSEFWGGDEAF
TRBJ2-5,-,-,TRBV12-5,ASGLMANQETQY
TRBJ1-1,TRBD1,many,TRBV9,ASSEGQGVANTEAF
TRBJ2-2,-,many,TRBV6-1,ASPGKTGELF